This T cell receptor beta chain came from a study of beta chain features in type 1 diabetes. Germline V CDR1 and CDR2: LNHDA, SQIVND (reference sequence). Deletions cut 3 bases from V and 7 bases from J, with 7 bases between. The CDR3 is 12 residues long. What was sequenced were expressed TCRB transcripts, since all of the isolated RNA had been reverse transcribed. Assay used: immunoSEQ multiplex PCR; TCRdb lists only in-frame clones, some missing. The sample includes about 170,000 clones, 6.5% to 9.5% of them seen just once. This clone has just a few counts. Its antigen is not known. Study results and caveats: Moderate but significant shortening of TCRB CDR3s was recorded in all four CD4+ subsets from Type 1 diabetes patients. Relative to healthy donors, patients appeared to have naive, central memory and Treg TCRB repertoires that were more similar.

V and J are TRBV19 and TRBJ2-1; no firm D call. The source is a woman in her thirties or forties with type 1 diabetes. The sequencing input was central memory CD4+ T cells from blood. CDR3 protein: CASSIPPNEQFF. The CDR3 DNA sequence: TGTGCCAGTAGTATCCCCCCAAATGAGCAGTTCTTC. Variable domain in full (rest from reference TRBV19 and TRBJ2-1): DGGITQSPKYLFRKEGQNVTLSCEQNLNHDAMYWYRQDPGQGLRLIYYSQIVNDFQKGDIAEGYSVSREKKESFPLTVTSAQKNPTAFYLCASSIPPNEQFFGPGTRLTVL.